This record looks at one T cell receptor (beta chain) sequence and its context. Clones were read by immunoSEQ multiplex PCR, and TCRdb kept only the in-frame ones, dropping some. The sample holds 1 million to 1.2 million clones; roughly 80% are singletons and the top ten take roughly 0.9%. The sample originates from a study of shared clonotypes between healthy human individuals. The CDR3 runs to 12 residues. CDR1 is KGHSH and CDR2 is LQKENI in the germline V gene. V lost 3 bases, J lost 4 bases, and 7 bases lay in between. The chain employs TRBV18 and TRBJ2-7; D gene ambiguous. The sequenced sample was memory CD4+ T cells from PBMCs. Subset meaning: CD45RA-negative fraction. The source of this sequence is a man aged 18-30 years in good health. Some clones in this sample may be carry-over from other donors' samples. The CDR3: CASSPTAYEQYF. The CDR3 nucleotides are TGTGCCAGCTCACCCACAGCGTACGAGCAGTACTTC.